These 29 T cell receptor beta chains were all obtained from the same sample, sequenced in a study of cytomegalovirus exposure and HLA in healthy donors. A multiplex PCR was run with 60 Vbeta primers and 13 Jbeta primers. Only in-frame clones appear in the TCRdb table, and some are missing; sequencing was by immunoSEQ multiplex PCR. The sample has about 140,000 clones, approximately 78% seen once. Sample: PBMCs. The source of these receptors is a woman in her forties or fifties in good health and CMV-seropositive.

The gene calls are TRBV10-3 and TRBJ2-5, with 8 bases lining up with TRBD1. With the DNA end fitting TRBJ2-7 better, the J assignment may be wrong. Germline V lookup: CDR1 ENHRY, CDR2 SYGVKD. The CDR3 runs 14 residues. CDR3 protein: CAISETGGDYEQYF. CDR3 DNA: TGTGCCATCAGTGAGACAGGGGGTGACTACGAGCAGTACTTC.

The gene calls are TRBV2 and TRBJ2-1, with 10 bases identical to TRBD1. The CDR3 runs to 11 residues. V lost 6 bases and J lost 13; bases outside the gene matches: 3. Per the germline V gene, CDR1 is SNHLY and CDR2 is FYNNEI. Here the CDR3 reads CASRDRGDQFF. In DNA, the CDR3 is TGTGCCAGCAGGGACAGGGGGGATCAGTTCTTC. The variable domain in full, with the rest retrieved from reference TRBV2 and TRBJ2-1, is EPEVTQTPSHQVTQMGQEVILRCVPISNHLYFYWYRQILGQKVEFLVSFYNNEISEKSEIFDDQFSVERPDGSNFTLKIRSTKLEDSAMYFCASRDRGDQFFGPGTRLTVL.

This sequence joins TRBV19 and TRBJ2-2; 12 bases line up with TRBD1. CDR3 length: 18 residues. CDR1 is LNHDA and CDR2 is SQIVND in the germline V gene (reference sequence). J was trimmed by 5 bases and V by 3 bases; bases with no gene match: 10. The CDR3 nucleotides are TGTGCCAGTAGTATGTTGTGGGACAGGGGGCGCGTAACCGGGGAGCTGTTTTTT. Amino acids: CASSMLWDRGRVTGELFF.

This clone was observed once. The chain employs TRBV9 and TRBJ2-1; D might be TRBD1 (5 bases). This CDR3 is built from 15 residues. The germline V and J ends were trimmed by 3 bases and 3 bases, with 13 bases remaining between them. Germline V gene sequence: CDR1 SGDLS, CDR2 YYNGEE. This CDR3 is CASSATGGYYNEQFF. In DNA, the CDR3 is TGTGCCAGCAGCGCCACAGGTGGCTACTACAATGAGCAGTTCTTC.

CDR3 loop: CASSLNRVGGGYTF. CDR3 in DNA: TGTGCCAGCAGCCTTAACAGGGTCGGGGGGGGCTACACCTTC. The chain carries TRBV7-8 and TRBJ1-2; D perhaps matches TRBD1 (6 bases). Trimming removed 5 bases at V and 8 bases at J, with 18 bases between. Germline V lookup: CDR1 SGHVS, CDR2 FQNEAQ. The CDR3 spans 14 residues. Based on the CDR3 plus reference TRBV7-8 and TRBJ1-2, the full variable domain is GAGVSQSPRYKVAKRGQDVALRCDPISGHVSLFWYQQALGQGPEFLTYFQNEAQLDKSGLPSDRFFAERPEGSVSTLKIQRTQQEDSAVYLCASSLNRVGGGYTFGSGTRLTVV.

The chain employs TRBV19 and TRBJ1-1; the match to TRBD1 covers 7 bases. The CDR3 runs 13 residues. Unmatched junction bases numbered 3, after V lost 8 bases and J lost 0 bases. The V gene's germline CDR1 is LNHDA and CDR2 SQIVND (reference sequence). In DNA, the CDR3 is TGTGCCAGTGGGGACAGCATGAACACTGAAGCTTTCTTT. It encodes CASGDSMNTEAFF.

The CDR3 region is CASSILSGSGGRNNEQYF. The CDR3 DNA is TGTGCCAGTAGTATCCTGTCTGGCTCGGGAGGCCGGAATAACGAGCAGTACTTC. The V gene is TRBV19, the J gene TRBJ2-7, with TRBD2 matching over 7 bases. CDR1 and CDR2 (germline): LNHDA, SQIVND (reference sequence). J was trimmed by 5 bases and V by 3 bases; bases with no gene match: 19. The CDR3 extends over 18 amino acids.

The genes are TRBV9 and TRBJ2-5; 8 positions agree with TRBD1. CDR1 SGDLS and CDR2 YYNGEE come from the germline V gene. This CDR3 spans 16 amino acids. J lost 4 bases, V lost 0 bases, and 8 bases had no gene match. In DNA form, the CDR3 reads TGTGCCAGCAGCGTAGATGGGACAGGTTTTGGAGAGACCCAGTACTTC. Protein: CASSVDGTGFGETQYF.

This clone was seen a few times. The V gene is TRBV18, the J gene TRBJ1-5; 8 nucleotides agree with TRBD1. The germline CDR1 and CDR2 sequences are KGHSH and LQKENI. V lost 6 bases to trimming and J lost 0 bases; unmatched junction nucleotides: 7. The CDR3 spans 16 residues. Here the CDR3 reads CASSDRAQYSNQPQHF. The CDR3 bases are TGTGCCAGCTCGGACAGGGCGCAATATAGCAATCAGCCCCAGCATTTT.

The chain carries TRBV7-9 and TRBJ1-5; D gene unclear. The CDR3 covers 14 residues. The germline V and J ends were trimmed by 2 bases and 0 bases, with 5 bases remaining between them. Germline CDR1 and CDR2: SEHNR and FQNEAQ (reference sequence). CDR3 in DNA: TGTGCCAGCAGCTTACAGGATAGCAATCAGCCCCAGCATTTT. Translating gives CASSLQDSNQPQHF.

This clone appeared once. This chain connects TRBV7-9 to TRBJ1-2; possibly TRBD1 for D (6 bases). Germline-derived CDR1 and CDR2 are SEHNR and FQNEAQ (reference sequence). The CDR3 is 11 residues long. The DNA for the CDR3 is TGTTCCGGCCGGGACAATGAAGGCTACACCTTC. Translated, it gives CSGRDNEGYTF.

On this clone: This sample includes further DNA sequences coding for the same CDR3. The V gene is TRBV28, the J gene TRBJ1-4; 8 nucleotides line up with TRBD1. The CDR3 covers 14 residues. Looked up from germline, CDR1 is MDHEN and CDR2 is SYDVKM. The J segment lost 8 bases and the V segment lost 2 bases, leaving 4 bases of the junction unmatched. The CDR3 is CASSLQGAGEKLFF. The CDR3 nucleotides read TGTGCCAGCAGTTTACAGGGGGCGGGAGAAAAACTGTTTTTT.

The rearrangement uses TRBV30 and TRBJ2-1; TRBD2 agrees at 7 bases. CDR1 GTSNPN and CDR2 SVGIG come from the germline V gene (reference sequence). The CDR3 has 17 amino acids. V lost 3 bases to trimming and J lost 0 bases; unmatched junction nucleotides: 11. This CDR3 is CAWRKRLGTTSYNEQFF. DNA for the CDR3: TGTGCCTGGAGAAAAAGACTCGGGACTACCTCCTACAATGAGCAGTTCTTC.

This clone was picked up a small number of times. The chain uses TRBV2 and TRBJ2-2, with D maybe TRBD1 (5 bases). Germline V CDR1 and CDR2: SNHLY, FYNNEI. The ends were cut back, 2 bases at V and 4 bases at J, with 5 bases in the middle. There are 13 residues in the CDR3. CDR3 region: CASSERGTGELFF. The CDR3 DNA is TGTGCCAGCAGTGAAAGGGGCACCGGGGAGCTGTTTTTT.

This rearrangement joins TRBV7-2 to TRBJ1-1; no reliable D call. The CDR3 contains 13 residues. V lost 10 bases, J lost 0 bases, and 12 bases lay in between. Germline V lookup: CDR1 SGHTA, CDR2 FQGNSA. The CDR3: CAMSRSLNTEAFF. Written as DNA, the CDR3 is TGTGCCATGTCTCGTAGCCTGAACACTGAAGCTTTCTTT.

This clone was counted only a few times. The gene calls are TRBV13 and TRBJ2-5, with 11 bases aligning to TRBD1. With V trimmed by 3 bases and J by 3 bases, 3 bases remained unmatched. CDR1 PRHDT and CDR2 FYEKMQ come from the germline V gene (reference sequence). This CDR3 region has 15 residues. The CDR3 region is CASSLDRGQKETQYF. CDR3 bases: TGTGCCAGCAGCTTGGACAGGGGGCAGAAAGAGACCCAGTACTTC.

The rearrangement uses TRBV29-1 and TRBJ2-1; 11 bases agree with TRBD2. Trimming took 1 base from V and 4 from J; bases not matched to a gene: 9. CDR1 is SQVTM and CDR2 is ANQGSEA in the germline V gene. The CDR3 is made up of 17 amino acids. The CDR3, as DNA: TGCAGCGTTGAAGGACTAGCGGGGACTGGAGGTTACAATGAGCAGTTCTTC. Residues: CSVEGLAGTGGYNEQFF.

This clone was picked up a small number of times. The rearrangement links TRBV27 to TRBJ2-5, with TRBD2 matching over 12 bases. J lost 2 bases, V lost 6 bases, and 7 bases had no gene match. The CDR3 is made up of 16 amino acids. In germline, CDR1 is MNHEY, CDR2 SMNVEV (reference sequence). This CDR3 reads CASRRWLAGGQETQYF. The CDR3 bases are TGTGCCAGCAGGCGGTGGCTAGCGGGGGGGCAAGAGACCCAGTACTTC.

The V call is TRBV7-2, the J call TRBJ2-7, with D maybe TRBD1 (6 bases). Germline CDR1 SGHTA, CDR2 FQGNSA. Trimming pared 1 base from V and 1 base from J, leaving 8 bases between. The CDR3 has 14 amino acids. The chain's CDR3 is CASSLDTGSYEQYF. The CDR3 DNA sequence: TGTGCCAGCAGCTTAGATACAGGGTCCTACGAGCAGTACTTC.

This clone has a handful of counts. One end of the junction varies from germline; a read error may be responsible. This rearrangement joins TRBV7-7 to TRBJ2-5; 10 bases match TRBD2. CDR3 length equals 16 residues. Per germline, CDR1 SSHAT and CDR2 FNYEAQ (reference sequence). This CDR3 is CASSLALASGRETQYF. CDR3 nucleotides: TGTGCTAGCAGCTTAGCATTGGCTAGCGGGAGAGAGACCCAGTACTTC.

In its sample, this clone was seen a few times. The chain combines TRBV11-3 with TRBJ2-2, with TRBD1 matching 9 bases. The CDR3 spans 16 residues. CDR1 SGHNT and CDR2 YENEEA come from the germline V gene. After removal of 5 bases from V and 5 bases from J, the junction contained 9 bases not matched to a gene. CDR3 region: CASSPSRTGVTGELFF. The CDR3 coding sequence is TGTGCCAGCAGCCCGAGCCGGACAGGGGTAACCGGGGAGCTGTTTTTT.

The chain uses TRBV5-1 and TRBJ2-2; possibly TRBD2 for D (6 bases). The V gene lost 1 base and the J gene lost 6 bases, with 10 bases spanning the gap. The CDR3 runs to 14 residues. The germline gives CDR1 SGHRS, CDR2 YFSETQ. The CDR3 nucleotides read TGCGCCAGCAGCTTGAGAGGAGGGGCCGGGGAGCTGTTTTTT. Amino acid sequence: CASSLRGGAGELFF.

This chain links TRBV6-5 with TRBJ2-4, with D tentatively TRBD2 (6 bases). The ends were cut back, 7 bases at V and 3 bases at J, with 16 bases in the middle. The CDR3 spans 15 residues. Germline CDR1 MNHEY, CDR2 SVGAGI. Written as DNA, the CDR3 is TGTGCCAGCAAGGAAATTGCGGGGAACAAAAACATTCAGTACTTC. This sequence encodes CASKEIAGNKNIQYF.

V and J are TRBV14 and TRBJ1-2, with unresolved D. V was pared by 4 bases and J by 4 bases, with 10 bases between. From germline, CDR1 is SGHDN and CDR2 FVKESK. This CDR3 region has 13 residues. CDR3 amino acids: CASSPQILYGYTF. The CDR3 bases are TGTGCCAGCAGCCCACAGATACTCTATGGCTACACCTTC.

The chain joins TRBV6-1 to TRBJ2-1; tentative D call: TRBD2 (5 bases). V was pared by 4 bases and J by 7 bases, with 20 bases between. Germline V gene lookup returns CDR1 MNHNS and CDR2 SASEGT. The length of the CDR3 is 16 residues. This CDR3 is CASSGEGLLPGNEQFF. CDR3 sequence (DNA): TGTGCCAGCAGTGGCGAAGGTCTTCTGCCGGGGAATGAGCAGTTCTTC.

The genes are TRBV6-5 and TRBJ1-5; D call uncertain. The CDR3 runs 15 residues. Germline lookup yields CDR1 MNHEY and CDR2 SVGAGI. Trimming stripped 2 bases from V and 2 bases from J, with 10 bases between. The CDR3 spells CASSYTFSGNQPQHF. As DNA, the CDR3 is TGTGCCAGCAGTTACACGTTTTCGGGCAATCAGCCCCAGCATTTT.

The DNA for the CDR3 is TGTGCCAGCAGTGTTATAGCGGGAGAGGGGGAGACCCAGTACTTC. Protein product: CASSVIAGEGETQYF. V usage is TRBV2 and J usage is TRBJ2-5; 9 nucleotides line up with TRBD2. Trimming cost V 4 bases and J 5 bases; bases outside gene matches: 8. This CDR3 is 15 amino acids long. Germline assignment: CDR1 SNHLY and CDR2 FYNNEI.

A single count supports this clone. CDR3 coding DNA: TGCGCCAGCAGCTTCAGCCCGGGACAAAGGGCTTTCTTT. Its translation: CASSFSPGQRAFF. The chain has TRBV5-1 and TRBJ1-1, with TRBD1 as a possible D gene (6 bases). CDR3 size: 13 residues. V was shortened by 2 bases and J by 11 bases, with 16 bases between the two germline ends. The germline V gene has CDR1 SGHRS and CDR2 YFSETQ. Together with reference TRBV5-1 and TRBJ1-1, the CDR3 gives the full variable domain: KAGVTQTPRYLIKTRGQQVTLSCSPISGHRSVSWYQQTPGQGLQFLFEYFSETQRNKGNFPGRFSGRQFSNSRSEMNVSTLELGDSALYLCASSFSPGQRAFFGQGTRLTVV.

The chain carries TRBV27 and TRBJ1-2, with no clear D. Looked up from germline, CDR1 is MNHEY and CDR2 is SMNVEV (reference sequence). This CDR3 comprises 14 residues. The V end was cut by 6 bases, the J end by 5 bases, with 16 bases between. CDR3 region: CASRAYEGWYGYTF. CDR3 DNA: TGTGCCAGCAGGGCCTACGAGGGCTGGTATGGCTACACCTTC.